A selection of T cell receptor beta chains follows, all from one sample in a study of shared clonotypes between healthy human individuals. TCRdb's table, derived via immunoSEQ multiplex PCR, lists solely in-frame clones and lacks some. This sample carries approximately 2,000,000 clones, 85% to 95% of them seen once, and the ten largest clones take about 1.7%. Source material: naive CD8+ T cells from PBMCs. Every receptor here comes from a man between 18 and 35 years old in good health. Some clones in this sample may be carry-over from other donors' samples. The CDR3 runs from the conserved cysteine through the conserved F or W. A D gene is named only where the DNA matches it firmly. Clone size appears in some rows only: once, few, many, or a class for an expanded clone.

16	TRBV7-8	TRBJ2-3	NA	NA	TGTGCCAGCAGCCAGCCTGAAGGAGGCCCCAGGTATACGCAGTATTTT	CASSQPEGGPRYTQYF
15	TRBV7-9	TRBJ2-7	NA	NA	TGTGCCAGCAGCTTCTCTGACCCTGGGGCCTACGAGCAGTACTTC	CASSFSDPGAYEQYF
13	TRBV15	TRBJ1-5	TRBD1	NA	TGTGCCACCAGGACAGGGGTTAATCAGCCCCAGCATTTT	CATRTGVNQPQHF
15	TRBV30	TRBJ2-1	NA	NA	TGTGCCTGGAGTGAGATCAACGTCGGCCCCGGCGAGCAGTTCTTC	CAWSEINVGPGEQFF
12	TRBV19	TRBJ2-1	TRBD1	NA	TGTGCCACCACTGACAGGGCATCTGAGCAGTTCTTC	CATTDRASEQFF
15	TRBV4-3	TRBJ1-1	NA	NA	TGCGCCAGCAGCCAAACTCCGGGATTGAACACTGAAGCTTTCTTT	CASSQTPGLNTEAFF
12	TRBV11-2	TRBJ2-7	NA	NA	TGTGCCAGCAGCGTCAGGGTTTCCGAGCAGTACTTC	CASSVRVSEQYF
16	TRBV7-8	TRBJ2-1	TRBD2	NA	TGTGCCAGCAGCCAGGGAATAGCGGGAGGGGGGAATGAGCAGTTCTTC	CASSQGIAGGGNEQFF
16	TRBV18	TRBJ1-3	NA	once	TGTGCCAGCTCACAAGCCGAGACAGATTCTGGAAACACCATATATTTT	CASSQAETDSGNTIYF
17	TRBV7-9	TRBJ2-5	NA	NA	TGTGCCAGCAGAAAAACCGGGGGACAGCGGGTCAGGGAGACCCAGTACTTC	CASRKTGGQRVRETQYF
11	TRBV6-6	TRBJ1-1	NA	NA	TGTGCCAGCAGTAGCGACACCGAAGCTTTCTTT	CASSSDTEAFF
11	TRBV28	TRBJ1-5	NA	NA	TGTGCCAGCAGTTTCACTCAGCCCCAGCATTTT	CASSFTQPQHF
15	TRBV5-1	TRBJ1-1	NA	NA	TGCGCCAGCAGCTTGGCCGTTTTAGGGGACACTGAAGCTTTCTTT	CASSLAVLGDTEAFF
15	TRBV13	TRBJ2-2	NA	NA	TGTGCCAGCAGCTTGGGTACTAGAGGCACCGGGGAGCTGTTTTTT	CASSLGTRGTGELFF
15	TRBV27	TRBJ2-1	TRBD2	NA	TGTGCCAGCACCCATGGGGCTAGCGGGAACAATGAGCAGTTCTTC	CASTHGASGNNEQFF
15	TRBV6-5	TRBJ2-1	NA	once	TGTGCCAGCAGTTCCGGGAGAAGAGCTTACAATGAGCAGTTCTTC	CASSSGRRAYNEQFF
15	TRBV5-5	TRBJ2-7	NA	NA	TGTGCCAGCAGCCCCACCCAGGCCTTCTCCTACGAGCAGTACTTC	CASSPTQAFSYEQYF
16	TRBV4-1	TRBJ2-7	TRBD2	NA	TGCGCCAGCAGCCAAACGCCCGCGGGAGGCCGCTACGAGCAGTACTTC	CASSQTPAGGRYEQYF
15	TRBV9	TRBJ2-7	TRBD1	NA	TGTGCCAGCAGCGCCGGACAGGACCTCTCCTACGAGCAGTACTTC	CASSAGQDLSYEQYF
15	TRBV7-9	TRBJ2-2	TRBD1	NA	TGTGCCAGCAGCCCCGGACAGGGGGAACCCGGGGAGCTGTTTTTT	CASSPGQGEPGELFF
17	TRBV18	TRBJ2-2	TRBD2	NA	TGTGCCAGCTCACCCCAGACTAGCGCCCTAAACACCGGGGAGCTGTTTTTT	CASSPQTSALNTGELFF
16	TRBV27	TRBJ2-1	TRBD2	NA	TGTGCCAGCAGTTTATTGGCTAGCGGCTCCTACAATGAGCAGTTCTTC	CASSLLASGSYNEQFF
15	TRBV6-5	TRBJ2-1	NA	NA	TGTGCCAGCAGTTACTCGGGGGGACTCTACAATGAGCAGTTCTTC	CASSYSGGLYNEQFF
13	TRBV2	TRBJ1-5	NA	NA	TGTGCCAGCAGTGCGTTTCAGGGGCAGCCCCAGCATTTT	CASSAFQGQPQHF
16	TRBV5-4	TRBJ2-5	NA	NA	TGTGCCAGCAGTCGGCGAGGTATCTTCCAGGGAGAGACCCAGTACTTC	CASSRRGIFQGETQYF
13	TRBV27	TRBJ2-1	NA	NA	TGTGCCAGCAGACCGGACAGTTACAATGAGCAGTTCTTC	CASRPDSYNEQFF
16	TRBV4-1	TRBJ2-2	TRBD1	NA	TGCGCCAGCAGCCCACGCCTGACAGGGAGAACCGGGGAGCTGTTTTTT	CASSPRLTGRTGELFF
17	TRBV28	TRBJ2-7	NA	NA	TGTGCCAGCAGTTCAATCCGGGACTCCCCATCCTCCTACGAGCAGTACTTC	CASSSIRDSPSSYEQYF
14	TRBV7-8	TRBJ2-3	NA	NA	TGTGCCAGCAGCCGCTTTGGTGCAGCAGATACGCAGTATTTT	CASSRFGAADTQYF
15	TRBV5-1	TRBJ1-4	NA	NA	TGCGCCAGCAGCTTGGGGTTGGGGCACAAAGAAAAACTGTTTTTT	CASSLGLGHKEKLFF